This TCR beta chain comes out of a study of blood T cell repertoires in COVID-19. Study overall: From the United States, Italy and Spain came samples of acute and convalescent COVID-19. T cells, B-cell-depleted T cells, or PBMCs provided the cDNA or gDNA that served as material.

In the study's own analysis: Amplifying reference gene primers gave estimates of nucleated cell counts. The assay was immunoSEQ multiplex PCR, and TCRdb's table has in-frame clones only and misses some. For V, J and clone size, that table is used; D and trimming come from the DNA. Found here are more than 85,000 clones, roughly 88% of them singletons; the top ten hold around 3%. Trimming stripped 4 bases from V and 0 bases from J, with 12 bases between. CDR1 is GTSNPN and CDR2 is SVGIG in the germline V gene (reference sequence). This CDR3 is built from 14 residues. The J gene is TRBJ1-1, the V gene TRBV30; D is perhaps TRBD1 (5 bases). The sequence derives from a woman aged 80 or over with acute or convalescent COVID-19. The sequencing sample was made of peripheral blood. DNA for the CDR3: TGTGCCTGGAACCAGGGAACTATGAACACTGAAGCTTTCTTT. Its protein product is CAWNQGTMNTEAFF.